The 8 T cell receptor beta chains below all came from one sample that was sequenced in a study of CD8 T cells in ankylosing spondylitis. TCRdb independently ran MiXCR on the 5' RACE reads; one entry per CDR3 protein. The sample holds about 240,000 distinct CDR3 sequences, approximately 12% seen once. Sequences were obtained from blood, either unsorted or a sorted T cell fraction (not recorded which). The receptors shown here come from a male donor with ankylosing spondylitis or in good health (not recorded which).

This clonotype has a count of ten or more. The chain couples TRBV6-1 to TRBJ1-2; D is unclear. The CDR3 consists of 13 residues. Trimming removed 6 bases at V and 8 bases at J, with 16 bases between. Germline CDR1 and CDR2: MNHNS and SASEGT. The CDR3 protein is CASSPSGSRGYTF. The DNA of the CDR3 is TGTGCCAGCAGCCCCAGTGGGTCGAGAGGCTACACCTTC.

This clonotype was counted between two and nine times. CDR3 protein: CASSLGSLDRERFF. CDR3 nucleotides: TGCGCCAGCAGCTTGGGTAGTTTGGACAGGGAAAGGTTCTTC. The genes are TRBV5-1 and TRBJ2-1; 8 bases align to TRBD1. V dropped 0 bases and J dropped 15; count of bases not matched to a gene: 11. There are 14 residues in the CDR3. The germline gives CDR1 SGHRS, CDR2 YFSETQ.

Many counts were recorded for this clonotype. The CDR3 loop is CASSLPTPSRDSNTDTQYF. DNA of the CDR3: TGCGCCAGCAGCTTGCCTACCCCGTCGAGGGATTCCAACACAGATACGCAGTATTTT. The chain links TRBV5-1 to TRBJ2-3; tentative D call: TRBD2 (5 bases). V was shortened by 1 base and J by 2 bases, with 23 bases between the two germline ends. The CDR3 has 19 amino acids. The germline gives CDR1 SGHRS, CDR2 YFSETQ. Drawing the rest from reference TRBV5-1 and TRBJ2-3, the complete variable domain is KAGVTQTPRYLIKTRGQQVTLSCSPISGHRSVSWYQQTPGQGLQFLFEYFSETQRNKGNFPGRFSGRQFSNSRSEMNVSTLELGDSALYLCASSLPTPSRDSNTDTQYFGPGTRLTVL.

In this sample, this clonotype turned up many times. V and J are TRBV7-6 and TRBJ1-2; 7 bases are shared with TRBD1. The CDR3 runs to 16 residues. The V gene end was trimmed by 6 bases and the J gene end by 1 base; junction bases not matched to a gene: 11. Germline V gene data show CDR1 as SGHVS and CDR2 as FNYEAQ. The DNA of the CDR3 is TGTGCCAGCAGTTCGAGGGGGCGCGATGTTAACTATGGCTACACCTTC. Protein product: CASSSRGRDVNYGYTF. Complete variable domain (other parts from reference TRBV7-6 and TRBJ1-2): GAGVSQSPRYKVTKRGQDVALRCDPISGHVSLYWYRQALGQGPEFLTYFNYEAQQDKSGLPNDRFSAERPEGSISTLTIQRTEQRDSAMYRCASSSRGRDVNYGYTFGSGTRLTVV.

This clonotype was found many times. The rearrangement joins TRBV20-1 to TRBJ2-1; 8 positions match TRBD2. J was trimmed by 6 bases and V by 8 bases; bases with no gene match: 12. The CDR3 spans 14 residues. In germline, CDR1 is DFQATT, CDR2 SNEGSKA (reference sequence). The CDR3 nucleotides read TGCAGTCCACTAAGAGCGGGGGCCTTCAATGAGCAGTTCTTC. Amino acids: CSPLRAGAFNEQFF.

This clonotype was observed a handful of times. DNA of the CDR3: TGTGCCAGCAGCATCCCGAATTCACCCCTCCACTTT. This translates into CASSIPNSPLHF. This chain connects TRBV6-6 to TRBJ1-6; unclear D gene. Germline V gene lookup returns CDR1 MNHNY and CDR2 SVGAGI (reference sequence). V was pared by 6 bases and J by 7 bases, with 7 bases between. The CDR3 has 12 residues.

The sample holds a few counts of this clonotype. This chain joins TRBV5-1 and TRBJ1-1; perhaps TRBD1 as D (5 bases). Germline V gene sequence: CDR1 SGHRS, CDR2 YFSETQ. V was cut by 4 bases and J by 0 bases, with 19 bases left in between. The CDR3 totals 17 residues. As DNA, the CDR3 is TGCGCCAGCAGCGGGAGGGACCTCACCATAATGAACACTGAAGCTTTCTTT. It translates to CASSGRDLTIMNTEAFF.

This clonotype was seen ten or more times. The chain has TRBV12-3 or TRBV12-4 and TRBJ2-7, with a possible D match to TRBD1 (5 bases). The CDR3 consists of 16 residues. V lost 5 bases and J lost 3, with 20 bases in between. The CDR3 sequence: CASSPRRTNRDYEQYF. CDR3 sequence (DNA): TGTGCCAGCAGTCCGAGACGGACAAATAGGGACTACGAGCAGTACTTC.